This T cell receptor beta chain was recorded in a study of Ad26.COV2.S vaccination and SARS-CoV-2 variants. Looking at the study overall: Within the COV1001 Ad26.COV2.S trial arm, the donor was enrolled. Overall study findings and caveats: Estimates derived from TCR breadth and depth analyses may have underestimated total T cell responses. Vaccinees reportedly had broad spike-specific CD8+ and CD4+ T cell responses.

Worth noting for this clone: What it binds is unknown.

Described treatment: roughly 19 received Ad26.COV2.S at low or high dose, single or two shots; about 5 received placebo; per-sample allocation not given. Specimens were obtained on day 63 following the first vaccine or placebo injection. Recruitment in Boston yielded a donor of adult age, 18-55 years. This table comes from immunoSEQ multiplex PCR, and its TCRdb copy is limited to in-frame clones, with some not included. This table has 510,000 or so clones, 70% to 90% appearing once. This TCR was sampled from a person aged 18-65 years who received the Ad26.COV2.S COVID-19 vaccine or a placebo. Sequences were derived from peripheral blood, sampled in a trial of Ad26.COV2.S vaccine versus placebo.

The CDR3 here is CSVVVGTNEKLFF. DNA of the CDR3: TGCAGCGTTGTTGTTGGGACTAATGAAAAACTGTTTTTT. J is TRBJ1-4 and V is TRBV29-1; D not certain. V was trimmed by 4 bases and J by 2 bases, leaving 8 bases between them. Germline V CDR1 and CDR2: SQVTM, ANQGSEA. The CDR3 is 13 residues long.